This entry is about one T cell receptor beta chain. The data are from a study of CD8+ T cells in alopecia areata. Study-level information: It was oral tofacitinib, at 5 to 10 mg twice daily, that treated patients received.

Treatment here: oral pan-JAK inhibitor, 5-10 mg twice daily. Sequencing templates came from extracted RNA that was reverse transcribed into cDNA. The method was immunoSEQ multiplex PCR; TCRdb's version includes in-frame clones alone and lacks a portion of them. Altogether more than 110,000 clones are present, 45% to 65% being singletons, with the ten largest covering roughly 15%. Germline CDR1 reads SQVTM; CDR2 reads ANQGSEA. The CDR3 loop spans 13 amino acids. V was clipped by 7 bases and J by 3 bases, with 15 bases between them. This specimen was CD8+ T cells sorted from blood, taken at week 4, from a patient treated with tofacitinib. The clonotype originates from a human donor with alopecia areata. This chain uses TRBV29-1 with TRBJ1-1; perhaps TRBD1 as D (6 bases). The CDR3 DNA follows: TGCAGCGCTTGGGCCGGGGGCTACACTGAAGCTTTCTTT. This codes for CSAWAGGYTEAFF.